These 14 T cell receptor beta chains were sequenced from one sample in a study of PD-1 blockade in classical Hodgkin lymphoma (dated by TCRdb to 2018 to 2020). Library preparation used the immunoSEQ multiplex PCR assay. The clones in this table, taken by TCRdb from immuneACCESS, are in-frame only. Not every clone is retained; where verified, under half of the shortfall comes from an unresolved V gene, and the cause of the rest is unknown. Within this sample are some 10,000 clones, with 74% of them counted one time only. Clones ranked in the top ten supply roughly a tenth of the sample. The sample's time point, from its label and the paper: cycle 4 day 1 (C4D1), after 6 weeks of nivolumab. Every trial patient had relapsed after autologous stem cell transplantation, and cohorts A, B and C differed in prior brentuximab vedotin exposure. A Miltenyi CD8+ T cell isolation kit was used for magnetic negative selection to purify CD8+ T cells from thawed PBMCs.

Sequencing was performed on CD8+ T cells from blood, taken before the fourth cycle of nivolumab. The receptors here all came from a human donor with classical Hodgkin lymphoma.

This clone was counted between two and nine times. The chain uses TRBV5-1 and TRBJ1-2; maybe TRBD1 (5 bases). CDR1 SGHRS and CDR2 YFSETQ come from the germline V gene. There are 14 residues in the CDR3. V was clipped by 4 bases and J by 0 bases, with 10 bases between them. The chain's CDR3 is CASSTDSTNYGYTF. The CDR3 coding sequence is TGCGCCAGCAGCACAGACAGTACTAACTATGGCTACACCTTC.

This clone was detected once. The rearrangement uses TRBV2 and TRBJ2-7, with D perhaps TRBD1 (6 bases). The V end lost 7 bases, the J end lost 0 bases, and 10 bases lay between the germline ends. This CDR3 is built from 13 residues. The germline V gene encodes CDR1 SNHLY and CDR2 FYNNEI. CDR3: CASIEDSSYEQYF. The CDR3 DNA follows: TGTGCCAGCATTGAGGACAGCTCCTACGAGCAGTACTTC.

V usage is TRBV4-1 and J usage is TRBJ2-7; 10 positions agree with TRBD2. Germline V lookup: CDR1 MGHRA, CDR2 YSYEKL. Trimming cost V 3 bases and J 0 bases; bases outside gene matches: 5. The CDR3 is 16 residues long. CDR3: CASSQASGGSSYEQYF. The CDR3 DNA reads TGCGCCAGCAGCCAGGCTAGCGGGGGATCCTCCTACGAGCAGTACTTC.

This clone was observed once. The chain couples TRBV11-2 to TRBJ2-3; D unclear. Germline V gene sequence: CDR1 SGHAT, CDR2 FQNNGV. CDR3 size: 13 residues. Trimming left V 2 bases short and J 0 bases short, with 3 bases between. CDR3 residues: CASSLYSTDTQYF. CDR3 DNA: TGTGCCAGCAGCTTATACAGCACAGATACGCAGTATTTT.

The chain employs TRBV28 and TRBJ2-4; 8 bases are a match to TRBD1. The V gene end was trimmed by 7 bases and the J gene end by 5 bases; junction bases not matched to a gene: 7. The CDR3 sequence is 14 residues long. Per the germline V gene, CDR1 is MDHEN and CDR2 is SYDVKM. The DNA for the CDR3 is TGTGCCAGCAATACTCGGACAGGGCAAAACATTCAGTACTTC. Translation: CASNTRTGQNIQYF. Full variable domain (outside the CDR3, taken from reference TRBV28 and TRBJ2-4): DVKVTQSSRYLVKRTGEKVFLECVQDMDHENMFWYRQDPGLGLRLIYFSYDVKMKEKGDIPEGYSVSREKKERFSLILESASTNQTSMYLCASNTRTGQNIQYFGAGTRLSVL.

The chain combines TRBV30 with TRBJ2-7; D unclear. Germline V gives CDR1 GTSNPN, CDR2 SVGIG (reference sequence). Trimming removed 6 bases from V and 2 bases from J, with 8 bases in between. The CDR3 sequence is 11 residues long. The CDR3 is CACQPAYEQYF. Written as DNA, the CDR3 is TGTGCCTGCCAACCGGCCTACGAGCAGTACTTC. Full variable domain (remainder filled in from reference TRBV30 and TRBJ2-7): SQTIHQWPATLVQPVGSPLSLECTVEGTSNPNLYWYRQAAGRGLQLLFYSVGIGQISSEVPQNLSASRPQDRQFILSSKKLLLSDSGFYLCACQPAYEQYFGPGTRLTVT.

This chain connects TRBV4-1 to TRBJ2-6; 7 bases align to TRBD2. Trimming removed 4 bases from V and 3 bases from J; junction bases left unmatched: 12. The CDR3 sequence is 18 residues long. CDR1 and CDR2 from the germline V gene are MGHRA and YSYEKL. The CDR3 nucleotides read TGCGCCAGCAGCCCCTTAACCTGGGGGGGAGATGGGGCCAACGTCCTGACTTTC. Translation gives CASSPLTWGGDGANVLTF.

This chain links TRBV29-1 with TRBJ1-2; D is unclear. Between the trimmed V and J ends, which lost 3 bases and 4 bases, there was a span of 9 bases. Germline-derived CDR1 and CDR2 are SQVTM and ANQGSEA. The CDR3 sequence is 12 residues long. The CDR3: CSVDSLIYGYTF. The DNA of the CDR3 is TGCAGCGTTGACAGTCTTATCTATGGCTACACCTTC.

The chain carries TRBV9 and TRBJ1-5, with D unclear. The V and J ends lost 0 bases and 2 bases respectively, with 6 bases between them. CDR1 is SGDLS and CDR2 is YYNGEE in the germline V gene. The CDR3 is 14 residues long. CDR3 DNA sequence: TGTGCCAGCAGCGTAGAGGGAGGCAATCAGCCCCAGCATTTT. It encodes CASSVEGGNQPQHF.

J is TRBJ1-1 and V is TRBV30, with a tentative D call TRBD1 (5 bases). Germline-derived CDR1 and CDR2 are GTSNPN and SVGIG (reference sequence). The V end was cut by 5 bases, the J end by 0 bases, with 19 bases between. The CDR3 has 16 residues. The CDR3 sequence: CAWSPDGGRMNTEAFF. The CDR3 nucleotides are TGTGCCTGGTCCCCAGATGGGGGGAGGATGAACACTGAAGCTTTCTTT.

This clone showed up just once. The rearrangement joins TRBV11-2 to TRBJ2-2; TRBD2 aligns across 10 bases. Looked up from germline, CDR1 is SGHAT and CDR2 is FQNNGV. Trimming cost V 0 bases and J 7 bases; bases outside gene matches: 11. The CDR3 is made up of 18 amino acids. For the CDR3, the DNA is TGTGCCAGCAGCTTAGATCTTCCTAGCGGGAGTAAAGTCGGGGAGCTGTTTTTT. Amino acid sequence: CASSLDLPSGSKVGELFF.

This clone was counted between two and nine times. The chain couples TRBV4-1 to TRBJ1-5, with D perhaps matching TRBD1 (6 bases). Trimming stripped 5 bases from V and 4 bases from J, with 12 bases between. From germline, CDR1 is MGHRA and CDR2 YSYEKL. CDR3 size: 14 residues. CDR3 in amino acids: CASSEVTGNQPQHF. As DNA, the CDR3 is TGCGCCAGCAGCGAGGTAACAGGGAATCAGCCCCAGCATTTT.

This clone occurred once. This chain joins TRBV7-2 and TRBJ2-7; D not certain. The CDR3 is 14 residues long. V dropped 2 bases and J dropped 5 bases, with 13 bases sitting between them. Germline V CDR1 and CDR2: SGHTA, FQGNSA. The CDR3 sequence: CASSLTLARDEQYF. CDR3 bases: TGTGCCAGCAGCTTAACCTTGGCGCGTGACGAGCAGTACTTC.

The J gene is TRBJ2-5, the V gene TRBV27; maybe TRBD2 (7 bases). The V gene lost 8 bases and the J gene lost 5 bases, with 27 bases spanning the gap. The CDR3 loop spans 17 amino acids. Germline CDR1 is MNHEY and CDR2 is SMNVEV (reference sequence). CDR3 DNA: TGTGCCAGCCTCCCCCAATTCGGAGGGGGGGCCTATGAGACCCAGTACTTC. Its protein is CASLPQFGGGAYETQYF.